This T cell receptor (beta chain) was documented in a study of blood T cells in healthy people across ages. This CDR3 contains 14 residues. The germline gives CDR1 SGDLS, CDR2 YYNGEE. Unmatched junction bases numbered 3, after V lost 7 bases and J lost 0 bases. A second roughly 6 to 11 cycle PCR used barcoded and J-beta primers. MiXCR was run by TCRdb on the 5' RACE reads, yielding one entry per CDR3 protein. The sample consists of about 1.6 million distinct CDR3 sequences, approximately 32% of them appearing once. The sequence derives from a woman aged 30 to 39 in good health. V is TRBV9 and J is TRBJ2-2, with TRBD2 matching 7 bases. Sequencing input: blood. The CDR3 loop reads CASQAGTNTGELFF. CDR3 sequence (DNA): TGTGCCAGCCAAGCGGGAACGAACACCGGGGAGCTGTTTTTT.